This TCR beta chain was sequenced in a study of T cells in Graves' hyperthyroidism and ophthalmopathy. At the level of the study: Pretreatment peripheral blood was obtained at initial diagnosis.

The CDR3 is 15 residues long. Trimming cost V 5 bases and J 1 base; bases outside gene matches: 7. CDR1 and CDR2 (germline): SGHVS, FQNEAQ. It was RNA transcripts that yielded the amplified TCR beta CDR3 regions. With the HTBI primer set, the TCR CDR3 went through a first round of RT-PCR. Each CDR3 protein is one row after TCRdb ran MiXCR on the multiplex PCR reads. This table has 600,000 or so distinct CDR3 sequences, about 17% appearing once. Study-wide results and caveats: Most thyroid clonotypes with frequency above 0.001 were detected in blood.

This clonotype was counted many times. What it binds is unknown. Among the patients, aged 18 to 65, hyperthyroidism was newly diagnosed and had lasted under 2 months. It was uncontrolled infection, other autoimmune disease, pregnancy or lactation that excluded patients. Sequences were obtained from blood. The gene calls are TRBV7-8 and TRBJ1-1, with 7 bases lining up with TRBD1. The source of this sequence is a woman in her twenties or thirties with Graves' hyperthyroidism. In nucleotides, the CDR3 is TGTGCCAGCAGCCCCCCCGGGACAGAGAACACTGAAGCTTTCTTT. Its protein is CASSPPGTENTEAFF.